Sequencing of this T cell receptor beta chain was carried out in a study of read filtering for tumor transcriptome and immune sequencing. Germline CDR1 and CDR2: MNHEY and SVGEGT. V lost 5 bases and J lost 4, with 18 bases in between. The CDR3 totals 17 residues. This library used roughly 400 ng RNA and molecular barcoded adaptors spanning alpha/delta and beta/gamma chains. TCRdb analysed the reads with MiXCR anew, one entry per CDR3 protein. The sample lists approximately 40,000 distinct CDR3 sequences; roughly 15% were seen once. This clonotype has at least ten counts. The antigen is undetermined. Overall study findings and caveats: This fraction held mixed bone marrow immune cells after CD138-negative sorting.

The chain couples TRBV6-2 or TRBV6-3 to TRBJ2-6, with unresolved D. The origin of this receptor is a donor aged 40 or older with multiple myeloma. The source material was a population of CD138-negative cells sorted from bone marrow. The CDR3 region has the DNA TGTGCCAGCAGTAAAGACCCGAGGTGGAGCGGGGCCAACGTCCTGACTTTC. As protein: CASSKDPRWSGANVLTF.